This T cell receptor (beta chain) was documented in a study of technical replicates of blood from a handful of donors. The CDR3 is 14 amino acids. V lost 5 bases to trimming and J lost 3 bases, with 8 bases between them. CDR1 is MRHNA, CDR2 SNTAGT, per germline. The data were produced by immunoSEQ multiplex PCR, yet TCRdb's version contains in-frame clones alone and is incomplete. The table has 75,000 to 95,000 clones, 94% seen once. The rearrangement joins TRBV6-4 to TRBJ1-6; no reliable D call. This clonotype was sampled from a human donor in good health. Sequenced: T cells isolated from PBMCs. The CDR3 reads CASSTDLYNSPLHF. In DNA form, the CDR3 reads TGTGCCAGCAGTACAGACCTCTATAATTCACCCCTCCACTTT.